The clone carrying this T cell receptor (beta chain) turned up a few times. Its specificity is unknown. This entry belongs to a study of T cell repertoires in cytomegalovirus infection. Overall study context: HLA-B-restricted CMV epitopes that are well studied, plus recently identified HLA-C-restricted ones, were used by the study. Matching HLA type, along with CMV infection, was indicated by public TCR beta signatures.

Findings of the study overall: The cumulative frequency of public TCR beta families identified carriers of CMV plus the relevant HLA. It was HLA-C-restricted CMV-specific TCR beta clonotypes that dominated the response ex vivo.

TCRdb reprocessed the reads via MiXCR and lists one record per CDR3 protein. The sample holds 750,000 to 950,000 distinct CDR3 sequences, roughly 28% seen once. V lost 3 bases and J lost 0, with 9 bases in between. The CDR3 runs 15 residues. Germline V gives CDR1 LNHDA, CDR2 SQIVND (reference sequence). The source material was cultured CD8+ T cells from PBMCs, sampled from culture after CMV antigen stimulation. The sequence was obtained from a human donor in good health (CMV status not recorded). Some clones in this sample may be carry-over from other donors' samples. This chain connects TRBV19 to TRBJ2-1; D is undetermined. The CDR3 loop reads CASSILPSSYNEQFF. CDR3 nucleotide sequence: TGTGCCAGTAGTATCCTGCCCAGCTCCTACAATGAGCAGTTCTTC.